A single sample is the source of the 2 T cell receptor beta chains below, sequenced in a study of metastatic and nonmetastatic thyroid tumors. Every patient underwent thyroid surgery untreated. TCRdb re-processed the PCR reads through MiXCR. The data contain about 38,000 clones, more than 25% of them singletons. Sequenced input: blood. These receptors were collected from a female donor with papillary thyroid cancer or a benign thyroid nodule (not recorded which). Some clones in this sample may be carry-over from other donors' samples.

A word on this clone: A read error may account for a junction end that differs from germline. The rearrangement links TRBV5-5 to TRBJ2-5; D ambiguous. Germline V CDR1 and CDR2: SGHKS, YYEKEE (reference sequence). This CDR3 comprises 12 residues. CDR3 nucleotide sequence: TGTTCCAGCAGCTTGTGGACCGAGACCCAGTACTTC. Amino acids: CSSSLWTETQYF.

The rearrangement uses TRBV6-5 and TRBJ1-6, with D perhaps TRBD1 (6 bases). The V gene's germline CDR1 is MNHEY and CDR2 SVGAGI. The CDR3 loop spans 15 amino acids. Trimming took off 2 bases at V and 10 bases at J, with 15 bases between the two ends. CDR3 sequence: CASSYEAGASSPLHF. The CDR3 DNA sequence: TGTGCCAGCAGTTACGAGGCGGGGGCGTCCTCACCCCTCCACTTT.